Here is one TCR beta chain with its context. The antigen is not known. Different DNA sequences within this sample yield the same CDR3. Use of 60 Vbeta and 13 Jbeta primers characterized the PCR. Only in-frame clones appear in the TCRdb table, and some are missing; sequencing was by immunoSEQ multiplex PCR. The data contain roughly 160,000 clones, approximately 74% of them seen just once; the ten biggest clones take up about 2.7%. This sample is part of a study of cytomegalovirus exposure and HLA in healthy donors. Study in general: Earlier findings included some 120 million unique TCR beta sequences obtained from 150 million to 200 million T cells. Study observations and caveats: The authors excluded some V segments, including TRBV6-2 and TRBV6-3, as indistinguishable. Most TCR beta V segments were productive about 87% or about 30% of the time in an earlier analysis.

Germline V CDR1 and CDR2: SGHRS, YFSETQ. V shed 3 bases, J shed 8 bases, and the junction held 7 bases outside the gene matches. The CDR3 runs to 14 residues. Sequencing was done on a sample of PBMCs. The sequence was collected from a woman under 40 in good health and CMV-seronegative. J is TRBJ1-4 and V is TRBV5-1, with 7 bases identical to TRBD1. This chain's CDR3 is CASSSTGMNEKLFF. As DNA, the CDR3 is TGCGCCAGCAGCTCGACAGGGATGAACGAAAAACTGTTTTTT.